Below, 19 T cell receptor beta chains from the same sample are listed, as sequenced in a study of blood T cell repertoires in COVID-19. Libraries were prepared by immunoSEQ multiplex PCR; TCRdb keeps only in-frame clonotypes and omits some of them. The sample lists about 200,000 clones, roughly four fifths occurring once. The sample was PBMCs or T cells enriched from blood (not recorded which). Receptor source: a man aged 40-49 years who had recovered from COVID-19.

The chain couples TRBV20-1 to TRBJ1-1; no clear D gene. This CDR3 contains 13 residues. The germline gives CDR1 DFQATT, CDR2 SNEGSKA (reference sequence). Trimming took 3 bases from V and 3 from J, leaving 11 bases between them. The CDR3 DNA reads as TGCAGTGCTAGTGAGGGAGTGCACACTGAAGCTTTCTTT. Its translation: CSASEGVHTEAFF.

The rearrangement links TRBV12-3 or TRBV12-4 to TRBJ1-2, with D possibly being TRBD1 (5 bases). The CDR3 sequence is 13 residues long. Trimming shortened V by 6 bases and J by 6 bases, and 14 bases separated the two germline ends. The CDR3 bases are TGTGCCAGCAGCCTGATAGTGGGGCATGGCTACACCTTC. It codes for CASSLIVGHGYTF.

This clone was seen just once. J is TRBJ2-2 and V is TRBV9, with TRBD1 matching 10 bases. The CDR3 is made up of 13 amino acids. With V trimmed by 0 bases and J by 11 bases, 1 base remained unmatched. CDR1 is SGDLS, CDR2 YYNGEE, per germline. The CDR3 nucleotides are TGTGCCAGCAGCGTAGGGGACAGGGGAGAGCTGTTTTTT. Amino acids: CASSVGDRGELFF.

This clone was seen a handful of times. The J gene is TRBJ1-2, the V gene TRBV6-5; 8 bases match TRBD1. The V and J ends lost 5 bases and 9 bases, in that order; junction bases with no gene match: 11. Germline V gives CDR1 MNHEY, CDR2 SVGAGI. The length of the CDR3 is 14 residues. The CDR3 bases are TGTGCCAGCAGTAGTAGGACAGGGAAATGGAGCTACACCTTC. This encodes CASSSRTGKWSYTF.

The chain uses TRBV5-5 and TRBJ1-5; D may be TRBD1 (6 bases). V lost 0 bases and J lost 3, with 10 bases in between. The CDR3 loop spans 15 amino acids. Germline CDR1 is SGHKS and CDR2 is YYEKEE (reference sequence). The CDR3 loop reads CASSLGTVLNQPQHF. CDR3 sequence (DNA): TGTGCCAGCAGCTTGGGGACAGTTCTCAATCAGCCCCAGCATTTT.

This sequence joins TRBV11-1 and TRBJ1-2, with D uncertain. The V end lost 4 bases, the J end lost 4 bases, and 13 bases lay between the germline ends. The CDR3 runs to 14 residues. Germline assignment: CDR1 SGHAT and CDR2 FQDESV (reference sequence). DNA of the CDR3: TGTGCCAGCAGCTCGGGAACGGGCGCCTATGGCTACACCTTC. Translating gives CASSSGTGAYGYTF. The variable domain in full, completed from reference TRBV11-1 and TRBJ1-2, reads EAEVAQSPRYKITEKSQAVAFWCDPISGHATLYWYRQILGQGPELLVQFQDESVVDDSQLPKDRFSAERLKGVDSTLKIQPAELGDSAMYLCASSSGTGAYGYTFGSGTRLTVV.

The V and J genes are TRBV4-2 and TRBJ2-3, with D unresolved. Germline V lookup: CDR1 LGHNA, CDR2 YNFKEQ. V gave up 1 base and J gave up 2 bases, with 16 bases separating them. This CDR3 spans 17 amino acids. CDR3 sequence: CASSQGHTTTYTDTQYF. The CDR3, as DNA: TGTGCCAGCAGCCAAGGACACACCACCACCTACACAGATACGCAGTATTTT.

The rearrangement uses TRBV30 and TRBJ1-5; unclear D gene. Germline CDR1 is GTSNPN and CDR2 is SVGIG (reference sequence). Trimming shortened V by 0 bases and J by 4 bases, and 7 bases separated the two germline ends. The length of the CDR3 is 13 residues. CDR3 protein: CAWSVAGNQPQHF. The CDR3, as DNA: TGTGCCTGGAGTGTAGCGGGAAATCAGCCCCAGCATTTT.

The gene calls are TRBV6-1 and TRBJ2-1; D not resolved. Trimming pared 2 bases from V and 4 bases from J, leaving 9 bases between. The length of the CDR3 is 14 residues. CDR1 is MNHNS and CDR2 is SASEGT in the germline V gene. The CDR3 here is CASSEQPTYNEQFF. In DNA form, the CDR3 reads TGTGCCAGCAGTGAACAACCCACATACAATGAGCAGTTCTTC.

The rearrangement links TRBV20-1 to TRBJ1-2; no clear D gene. The CDR3 is 11 residues long. V was cut by 3 bases and J by 8 bases, with 10 bases left in between. Looked up from germline, CDR1 is DFQATT and CDR2 is SNEGSKA (reference sequence). CDR3 sequence (DNA): TGCAGTGCTAGGCTAGGATTGGGCTACACCTTC. Translated: CSARLGLGYTF.

Points on this clone: This CDR3 is also generated by other DNA sequences in the sample. This chain joins TRBV27 and TRBJ1-1; the match to TRBD1 covers 7 bases. The CDR3 has 15 amino acids. Germline V gene data show CDR1 as MNHEY and CDR2 as SMNVEV (reference sequence). The V segment lost 3 bases and the J segment 0 bases; nucleotides outside the gene matches: 4. CDR3 loop: CASSLRTGLNTEAFF. The CDR3 DNA reads as TGTGCCAGCAGTTTGAGGACAGGATTGAACACTGAAGCTTTCTTT.

The rearrangement links TRBV7-9 to TRBJ1-3; the D gene is possibly TRBD1 (6 bases). This CDR3 is built from 14 residues. Germline CDR1 SEHNR, CDR2 FQNEAQ (reference sequence). V dropped 5 bases and J dropped 0 bases, with 8 bases sitting between them. CDR3 protein: CASSLQGSGNTIYF. CDR3 coding DNA: TGTGCCAGCAGCCTACAGGGCTCTGGAAACACCATATATTTT.

The chain is built from TRBV6-5 and TRBJ2-1, with D tentatively TRBD1 (5 bases). V was pared by 6 bases and J by 8 bases, with 11 bases between. The length of the CDR3 is 12 residues. CDR1 is MNHEY, CDR2 SVGAGI, per germline. The CDR3 is CASSLQGDEQFF. CDR3 DNA: TGTGCCAGCAGCCTTCAAGGGGATGAGCAGTTCTTC.

This clone has a single count. The chain links TRBV11-2 to TRBJ1-6; D call uncertain. V lost 1 base, J lost 11 bases, and 12 bases lay in between. Looked up from germline, CDR1 is SGHAT and CDR2 is FQNNGV. This CDR3 region has 14 residues. CDR3 nucleotide sequence: TGTGCCAGCAGCTTAGCGGTCGCCCCCGCACCCCTCCACTTT. This encodes CASSLAVAPAPLHF.

The chain combines TRBV15 with TRBJ1-6; TRBD1 agrees at 7 bases. The germline V gene has CDR1 LNHNV and CDR2 YYDKDF (reference sequence). CDR3 length equals 16 residues. With V trimmed by 3 bases and J by 6 bases, 8 bases remained unmatched. DNA for the CDR3: TGTGCCACCAGCAGGGACGTGAGGGGGCTTAATTCACCCCTCCACTTT. Translation: CATSRDVRGLNSPLHF.

V gene TRBV30 combines with J gene TRBJ2-2; TRBD2 is a possible D gene (5 bases). From germline, CDR1 is GTSNPN and CDR2 SVGIG (reference sequence). Trimming took 5 bases from V and 4 from J, leaving 20 bases between them. There are 16 residues in the CDR3. As DNA, the CDR3 is TGTGCCTGGCGCGCTTGGTCGGGATTGGGCACCGGGGAGCTGTTTTTT. This sequence encodes CAWRAWSGLGTGELFF.

This chain uses TRBV6-1 with TRBJ2-7; no definite D call. Looked up from germline, CDR1 is MNHNS and CDR2 is SASEGT. The CDR3 totals 14 residues. V gave up 2 bases and J gave up 2 bases, with 10 bases separating them. CDR3 in DNA: TGTGCCAGCAGTGAACATGGTCAGGCCTACGAGCAGTACTTC. Its protein product is CASSEHGQAYEQYF.

This chain connects TRBV18 to TRBJ1-6, with D possibly TRBD1 on 6 matching bases. Trimming pared 2 bases from V and 4 bases from J, leaving 15 bases between. The germline gives CDR1 KGHSH, CDR2 LQKENI. This CDR3 region has 17 residues. The CDR3 region is CASSPSRTDLYNSPLHF. The CDR3 bases are TGTGCCAGCTCACCATCTAGGACAGACCTTTATAATTCACCCCTCCACTTT.

The rearrangement uses TRBV18 and TRBJ2-5, with D possibly matching TRBD2 (6 bases). V was trimmed by 2 bases and J by 8 bases, leaving 21 bases between them. The CDR3 spans 16 residues. CDR1 and CDR2 from the germline V gene are KGHSH and LQKENI. CDR3 in DNA: TGTGCCAGCTCACCATGGGAGAGCGGGCGCTCTCAAACCCAGTACTTC. This gives the protein CASSPWESGRSQTQYF.